Shown below are 15 T cell receptor beta chains from a single sample sequenced in a study of blood T cells in healthy people across ages. PCR was performed a second time for about 6 to 12 cycles using a sample-barcoded 5' primer and a J-beta primer mix. MiXCR was run by TCRdb on the 5' RACE reads, yielding one entry per CDR3 protein. There are around 970,000 distinct CDR3 sequences in the sample; just over 50% occur only once, and 20% to 25% lies in the top ten. Sequenced material: blood. These receptor sequences come from a woman aged 55 to 70 in good health.

This clonotype was detected only a few times. This chain joins TRBV7-9 and TRBJ2-5, with D perhaps being TRBD1 or TRBD2 (5 bases each). V was pared by 6 bases and J by 3 bases, with 17 bases between. The CDR3 length is 15 residues. Per germline, CDR1 SEHNR and CDR2 FQNEAQ (reference sequence). The CDR3 bases are TGTGCCAGCAGTTGGGGCTTCGGAGCGGAAGAGACCCAGTACTTC. Its translation: CASSWGFGAEETQYF.

The chain links TRBV11-2 to TRBJ2-7; the match to TRBD2 covers 9 bases. This CDR3 is built from 18 residues. With 4 bases clipped from V and 2 bases from J, the junction kept 15 bases outside the gene matches. Germline V lookup: CDR1 SGHAT, CDR2 FQNNGV. The DNA of the CDR3 is TGTGCCAGCAGCTCCCGTGCGGGAGGGCCGCCTTTTGCCTACGAGCAGTACTTC. This encodes CASSSRAGGPPFAYEQYF.

The chain uses TRBV14 and TRBJ2-1, with 9 bases aligning to TRBD2. CDR3 length: 17 residues. Losses at the gene ends were 0 bases for V and 7 bases for J; bases not matched to a gene: 10. Germline V gene sequence: CDR1 SGHDN, CDR2 FVKESK. CDR3 nucleotide sequence: TGTGCCAGCAGCCAAGACGAGACTAGCGGCCTTGGGAATGAGCAGTTCTTC. The encoded protein is CASSQDETSGLGNEQFF. The full variable domain, in which reference TRBV14 and TRBJ2-1 provide the parts outside the CDR3, is EAGVTQFPSHSVIEKGQTVTLRCDPISGHDNLYWYRRVMGKEIKFLLHFVKESKQDESGMPNNRFLAERTGGTYSTLKVQPAELEDSGVYFCASSQDETSGLGNEQFFGPGTRLTVL.

The chain couples TRBV6-4 to TRBJ2-5; D is unclear. V lost 0 bases and J 4 bases, leaving 0 bases between the germline ends. CDR3 length: 11 amino acids. Germline values: CDR1 MRHNA, CDR2 SNTAGT. The CDR3 DNA sequence: TGTGCCAGCAGTGACTCAGAGACCCAGTACTTC. Residues: CASSDSETQYF.

CDR3 in amino acids: CASKQTGRMNTEAFF. In nucleotides, the CDR3 is TGTGCCAGCAAACAGACAGGGAGGATGAACACTGAAGCTTTCTTT. J is TRBJ1-1 and V is TRBV13, with 7 bases matching TRBD1. This CDR3 comprises 15 residues. V lost 7 bases, J lost 0 bases, and 8 bases stayed unmatched. CDR1 PRHDT and CDR2 FYEKMQ come from the germline V gene (reference sequence).

The rearrangement uses TRBV3-1 and TRBJ2-7; D might be TRBD1 (6 bases). The CDR3 spans 17 residues. Germline CDR1 reads LGHDT; CDR2 reads YNNKEL (reference sequence). The ends were cut back, 0 bases at V and 1 base at J, with 16 bases in the middle. CDR3 amino acids: CASSQDLQGSRSYEQYF. DNA of the CDR3: TGTGCCAGCAGCCAAGATCTCCAGGGGTCGAGGTCCTACGAGCAGTACTTC.

As for this clonotype: Compared with germline, one end of the junction differs, possibly owing to a read error. The chain combines TRBV5-1 with TRBJ2-7; 7 bases line up with TRBD2. The CDR3 runs 16 residues. The germline gives CDR1 SGHRS, CDR2 YFSETQ. This chain's CDR3 is CASSLALAESSYGQYF. The CDR3, as DNA: TGCGCCAGCAGCTTGGCTCTAGCGGAGAGCTCCTACGGGCAGTACTTC.

With respect to this clonotype: A much more abundant neighbour one base away suggests this may be a read error. The J gene is TRBJ2-3, the V gene TRBV5-4; D is possibly TRBD2 (6 bases). Germline CDR1 is SGHNT and CDR2 is YYREEE (reference sequence). V was shortened by 0 bases and J by 0 bases, with 8 bases between the two germline ends. This CDR3 region has 15 residues. The chain's CDR3 is CASSLGGISTDTQYF. CDR3 DNA sequence: TGTGCCAGCAGCTTGGGCGGGATTAGCACAGATACGCAGTATTTT. Full variable domain (rest looked up from reference TRBV5-4 and TRBJ2-3): ETGVTQSPTHLIKTRGQQVTLRCSSQSGHNTVSWYQQALGQGPQFIFQYYREEENGRGNFPPRFSGLQFPNYSSELNVNALELDDSALYLCASSLGGISTDTQYFGPGTRLTVL.

The sample holds a few counts of this clonotype. The chain carries TRBV29-1 and TRBJ1-1; D unresolved. The germline gives CDR1 SQVTM, CDR2 ANQGSEA. The CDR3 is 13 amino acids. The V and J ends lost 6 bases and 5 bases respectively, with 16 bases between them. This CDR3 is CSVLRATGTEAFF. The CDR3, as DNA: TGCAGCGTCCTTCGGGCGACTGGGACTGAAGCTTTCTTT.

This clonotype was recorded a few times. The chain is built from TRBV7-3 and TRBJ2-3; the match to TRBD2 covers 8 bases. V trimming: 6 bases; J trimming: 2 bases; junction bases outside the gene matches: 4. The CDR3 consists of 14 residues. Per the germline V gene, CDR1 is SGHTA and CDR2 is FQGTGA. The CDR3 is CASRGTRFTDTQYF. The CDR3 DNA reads as TGTGCCAGCAGGGGGACTAGGTTCACAGATACGCAGTATTTT. Variable domain in full (rest from reference TRBV7-3 and TRBJ2-3): GAGVSQTPSNKVTEKGKYVELRCDPISGHTALYWYRQSLGQGPEFLIYFQGTGAADDSGLPNDRFFAVRPEGSVSTLKIQRTERGDSAVYLCASRGTRFTDTQYFGPGTRLTVL.

About this clonotype: An end of the junction differs from the germline gene, which may be a read error. The chain combines TRBV20-1 with TRBJ1-4, with D hard to call. Germline CDR1 and CDR2: DFQATT and SNEGSKA (reference sequence). The CDR3 is 14 amino acids. CDR3 loop: CSARDGKPNEKLFF. The CDR3 DNA follows: TGCAGTGCCAGAGACGGAAAACCTAATGAAAAACTGTTTTTT.

The chain joins TRBV12-3 or TRBV12-4 to TRBJ2-3, with D unresolved. The V end lost 2 bases, the J end lost 2 bases, and 8 bases lay between the germline ends. The CDR3 runs 14 residues. The CDR3 bases are TGTGCCAGCAGTTTAACGCGCACCACAGATACGCAGTATTTT. The encoded protein is CASSLTRTTDTQYF.

This clonotype was picked up one time. This chain links TRBV7-7 with TRBJ2-5; no clear D gene. The length of the CDR3 is 15 residues. Per the germline V gene, CDR1 is SSHAT and CDR2 is FNYEAQ (reference sequence). Trimming took off 3 bases at V and 5 bases at J, with 16 bases between the two ends. The DNA for the CDR3 is TGTGCCAGCAGCTTTTTAGGCCGGGTCGGGGAGACCCAGTACTTC. Protein sequence: CASSFLGRVGETQYF.

This rearrangement joins TRBV11-2 to TRBJ2-7, with TRBD2 as a possible D gene (6 bases). Trimming removed 2 bases at V and 10 bases at J, with 15 bases between. The length of the CDR3 is 13 residues. Germline CDR1 is SGHAT and CDR2 is FQNNGV. This CDR3 is CASSLRREGSQYF. CDR3 coding DNA: TGTGCCAGCAGCTTAAGGCGGGAAGGGAGCCAGTACTTC.

In this sample, this clonotype turned up a few times. This rearrangement joins TRBV4-3 to TRBJ2-7; D could derive from TRBD1 or TRBD2 (5 bases each). The ends were cut back, 0 bases at V and 0 bases at J, with 12 bases in the middle. The CDR3 has 16 residues. CDR1 and CDR2 from the germline V gene are LGHNA and YSLEER. CDR3: CASSQDLPGTSYEQYF. CDR3 DNA: TGCGCCAGCAGCCAAGATCTTCCAGGGACCTCCTACGAGCAGTACTTC.